This entry describes one T cell receptor beta chain. The antigen remains unidentified. Libraries were prepared by immunoSEQ multiplex PCR; TCRdb keeps only in-frame clonotypes and omits some of them. The top ten hold 6% to 8.5% of the sample, which has 110,000 or so clones, 75% to 90% seen once. This sample was taken from a study of T cell responses to AZD1222 COVID-19 vaccine. Study results and limitations: With two AZD1222 doses given, Spike-specific TCR breadth and depth both rose.

Second-dose intervals of approximately 4 or approximately 12 weeks were pooled. The source was peripheral blood, collected 28 days after the second AZD1222 dose. The source is an adult who received the AZD1222 COVID-19 vaccine.

CDR3 protein: CASSVDGLFNEQFF. CDR3 nucleotides: TGTGCCAGCAGCGTAGATGGTTTATTCAATGAGCAGTTCTTC. The chain employs TRBV9 and TRBJ2-1, with D uncertain. The V end was cut by 0 bases, the J end by 6 bases, with 10 bases between. The CDR3 sequence is 14 residues long. From germline, CDR1 is SGDLS and CDR2 YYNGEE.